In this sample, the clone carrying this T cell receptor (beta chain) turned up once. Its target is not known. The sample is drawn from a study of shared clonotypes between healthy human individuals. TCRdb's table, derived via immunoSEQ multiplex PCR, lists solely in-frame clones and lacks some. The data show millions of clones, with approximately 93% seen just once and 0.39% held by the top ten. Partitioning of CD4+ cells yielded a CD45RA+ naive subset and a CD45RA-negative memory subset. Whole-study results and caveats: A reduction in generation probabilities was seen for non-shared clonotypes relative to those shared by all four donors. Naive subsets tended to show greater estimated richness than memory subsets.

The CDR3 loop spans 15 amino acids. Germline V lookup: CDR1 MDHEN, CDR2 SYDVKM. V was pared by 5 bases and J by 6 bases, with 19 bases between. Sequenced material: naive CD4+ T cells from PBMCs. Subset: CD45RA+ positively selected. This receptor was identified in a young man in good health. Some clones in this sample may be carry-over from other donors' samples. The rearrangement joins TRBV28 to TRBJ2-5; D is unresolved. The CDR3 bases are TGTGCCAGCAGTCCACGAGTAGTCTACCAGAAGACCCAGTACTTC. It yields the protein CASSPRVVYQKTQYF. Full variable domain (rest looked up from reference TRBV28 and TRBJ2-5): DVKVTQSSRYLVKRTGEKVFLECVQDMDHENMFWYRQDPGLGLRLIYFSYDVKMKEKGDIPEGYSVSREKKERFSLILESASTNQTSMYLCASSPRVVYQKTQYFGPGTRLLVL.